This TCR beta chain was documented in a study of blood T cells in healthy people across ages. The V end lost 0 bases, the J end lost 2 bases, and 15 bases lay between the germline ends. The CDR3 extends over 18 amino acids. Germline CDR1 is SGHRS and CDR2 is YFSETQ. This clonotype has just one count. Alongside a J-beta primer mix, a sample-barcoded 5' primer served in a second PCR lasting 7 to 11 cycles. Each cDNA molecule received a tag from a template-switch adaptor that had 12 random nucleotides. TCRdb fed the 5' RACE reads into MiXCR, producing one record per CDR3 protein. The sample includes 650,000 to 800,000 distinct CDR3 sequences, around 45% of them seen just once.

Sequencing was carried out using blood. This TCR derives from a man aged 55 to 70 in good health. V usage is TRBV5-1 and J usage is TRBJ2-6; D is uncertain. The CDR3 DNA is TGCGCCAGCAGCTTGGCCTACGCGGACCTTCCTGGGGCCAACGTCCTGACTTTC. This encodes CASSLAYADLPGANVLTF.